This T cell receptor beta chain was observed in a study of T cells in Graves' hyperthyroidism and ophthalmopathy. This clonotype was counted at least ten times. Researchers amplified the TCR beta CDR3 regions from RNA transcripts. In the first-round RT-PCR of the TCR CDR3, the HTBI primer set was used. MiXCR, applied by TCRdb to the multiplex PCR reads, yields one record per CDR3 protein. The sample records about 300,000 distinct CDR3 sequences, 12% to 15% being singletons. V was pared by 4 bases and J by 8 bases, with 10 bases of the junction left unmatched. Germline assignment: CDR1 SNHLY and CDR2 FYNNEI. This CDR3 comprises 14 residues.

Material: blood. The rearrangement links TRBV2 to TRBJ1-2; 7 bases line up with TRBD1. The clonotype comes from a woman aged 40-49 years with Graves' hyperthyroidism. CDR3 residues: CASSGRQGSRGYTF. DNA for the CDR3: TGTGCCAGCAGTGGGCGACAGGGCTCTCGGGGCTACACCTTC.